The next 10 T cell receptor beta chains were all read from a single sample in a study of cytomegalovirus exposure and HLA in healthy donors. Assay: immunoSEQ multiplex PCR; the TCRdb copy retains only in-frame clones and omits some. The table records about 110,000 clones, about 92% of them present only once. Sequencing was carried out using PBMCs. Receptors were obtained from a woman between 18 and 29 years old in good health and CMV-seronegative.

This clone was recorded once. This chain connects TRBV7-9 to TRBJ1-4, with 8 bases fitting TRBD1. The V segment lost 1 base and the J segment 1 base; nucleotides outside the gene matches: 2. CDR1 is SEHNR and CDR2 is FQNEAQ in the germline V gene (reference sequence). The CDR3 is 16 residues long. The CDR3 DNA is TGTGCCAGCAGCTTAGATGGACAGGGAACTAATGAAAAACTGTTTTTT. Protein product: CASSLDGQGTNEKLFF. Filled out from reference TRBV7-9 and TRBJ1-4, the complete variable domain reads DTGVSQNPRHKITKRGQNVTFRCDPISEHNRLYWYRQTLGQGPEFLTYFQNEAQLEKSRLLSDRFSAERPKGSFSTLEIQRTEQGDSAMYLCASSLDGQGTNEKLFFGSGTQLSVL.

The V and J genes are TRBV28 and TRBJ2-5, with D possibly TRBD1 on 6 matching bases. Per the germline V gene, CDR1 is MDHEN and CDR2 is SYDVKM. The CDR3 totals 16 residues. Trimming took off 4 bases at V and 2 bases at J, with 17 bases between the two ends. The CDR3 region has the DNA TGTGCCAGCAGTTCCCGGCATACAGGGTTACAAGAGACCCAGTACTTC. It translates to CASSSRHTGLQETQYF.

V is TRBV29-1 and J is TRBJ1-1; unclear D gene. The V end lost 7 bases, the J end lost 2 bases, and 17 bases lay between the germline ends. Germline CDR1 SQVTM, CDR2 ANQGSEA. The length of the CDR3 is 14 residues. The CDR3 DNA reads TGCAGCGCGATAGAGGTGATTCTAAACACTGAAGCTTTCTTT. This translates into CSAIEVILNTEAFF. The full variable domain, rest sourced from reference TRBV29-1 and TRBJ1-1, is SAVISQKPSRDICQRGTSLTIQCQVDSQVTMMFWYRQQPGQSLTLIATANQGSEATYESGFVIDKFPISRPNLTFSTLTVSNMSPEDSSIYLCSAIEVILNTEAFFGQGTRLTVV.

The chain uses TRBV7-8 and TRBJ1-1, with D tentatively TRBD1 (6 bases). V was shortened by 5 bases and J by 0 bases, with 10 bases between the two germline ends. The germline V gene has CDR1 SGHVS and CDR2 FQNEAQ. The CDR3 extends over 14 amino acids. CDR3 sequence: CASSVGQLNTEAFF. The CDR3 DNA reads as TGTGCCAGCAGCGTTGGACAGCTGAACACTGAAGCTTTCTTT.

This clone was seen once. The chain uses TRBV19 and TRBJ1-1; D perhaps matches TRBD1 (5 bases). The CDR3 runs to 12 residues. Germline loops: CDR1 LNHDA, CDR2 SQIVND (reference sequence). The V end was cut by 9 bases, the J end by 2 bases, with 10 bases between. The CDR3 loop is CASRTQNTEAFF. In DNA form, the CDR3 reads TGTGCCAGCCGGACACAAAACACTGAAGCTTTCTTT.

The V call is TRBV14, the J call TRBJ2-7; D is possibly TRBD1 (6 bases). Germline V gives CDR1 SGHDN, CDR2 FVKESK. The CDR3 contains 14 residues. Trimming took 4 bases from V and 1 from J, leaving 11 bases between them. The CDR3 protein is CASSPRQESYEQYF. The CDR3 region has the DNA TGTGCCAGCAGCCCTAGACAGGAGTCCTACGAGCAGTACTTC.

As DNA, the CDR3 is TGTGCCAGCAGTCTAATAGGGGGACAGGGATATGAAAAACTGTTTTTT. This codes for CASSLIGGQGYEKLFF. This chain joins TRBV27 and TRBJ1-4; 9 bases align to TRBD1. CDR3 length equals 16 residues. V shed 5 bases and J 6 bases; nucleotides not matched to a gene: 10. From germline, CDR1 is MNHEY and CDR2 SMNVEV (reference sequence).

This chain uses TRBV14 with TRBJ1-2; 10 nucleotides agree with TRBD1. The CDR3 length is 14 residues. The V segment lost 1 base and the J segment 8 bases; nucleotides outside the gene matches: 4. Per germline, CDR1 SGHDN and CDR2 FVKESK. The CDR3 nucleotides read TGTGCCAGCAGCCAAGCGGACAGGGGGGGCGGCTACACCTTC. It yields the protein CASSQADRGGGYTF.

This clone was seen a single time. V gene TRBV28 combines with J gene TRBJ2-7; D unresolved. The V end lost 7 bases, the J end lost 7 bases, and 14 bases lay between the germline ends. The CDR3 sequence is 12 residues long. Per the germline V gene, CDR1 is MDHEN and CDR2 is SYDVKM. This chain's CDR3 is CASNLPMEEQYF. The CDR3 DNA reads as TGTGCCAGCAACTTGCCAATGGAGGAGCAGTACTTC.

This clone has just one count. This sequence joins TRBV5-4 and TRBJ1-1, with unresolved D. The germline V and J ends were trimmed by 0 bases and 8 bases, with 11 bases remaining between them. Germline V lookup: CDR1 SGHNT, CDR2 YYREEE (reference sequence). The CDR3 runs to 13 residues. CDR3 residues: CASSLAAEPEAFF. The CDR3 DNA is TGTGCCAGCAGCTTGGCCGCGGAACCAGAAGCTTTCTTT.